The source of this T cell receptor (beta chain) is a study of shared clonotypes between healthy human individuals. The study drew its donors from healthy HIV-negative adults without recent acute infections or vaccinations. TCRdb's table, derived via immunoSEQ multiplex PCR, lists solely in-frame clones and lacks some. The table lists under 150,000 clones, 65% to 75% of them singletons, with approximately 25% in the top ten. The CDR3 covers 16 residues. Trimming pared 2 bases from V and 5 bases from J, leaving 19 bases between. CDR1 is GTSNPN, CDR2 SVGIG, per germline (reference sequence). The source material was memory CD8+ T cells sorted from blood. The subset was: CD45RO+ cells pooled with CCR7-negative TemRA cells. The gene calls are TRBV30 and TRBJ1-5; no clear D gene. The sequence derives from a woman aged 30 to 39 in good health. CDR3 DNA sequence: TGTGCCTGGAGTTATAAATGGACGACGAGCTATCAGCCCCAGCATTTT. This gives the protein CAWSYKWTTSYQPQHF.